These 20 T cell receptor beta chains originate from one sample sequenced in a study of blood T cell repertoires in COVID-19. Sequenced by immunoSEQ multiplex PCR; TCRdb stores in-frame clones only, minus some. The sample contains some 180,000 clones, 83% of which appear only once. Sequenced: peripheral blood. All receptors come from an elderly woman with acute or convalescent COVID-19.

J is TRBJ2-1 and V is TRBV27, with TRBD2 identical over 14 bases. Per the germline V gene, CDR1 is MNHEY and CDR2 is SMNVEV (reference sequence). With 4 bases clipped from V and 9 bases from J, the junction kept 5 bases outside the gene matches. This CDR3 contains 15 residues. CDR3 loop: CASSSGLAGEVEQFF. DNA of the CDR3: TGTGCCAGCAGTTCGGGACTAGCGGGAGAGGTTGAGCAGTTCTTC.

The chain recombines TRBV6-6 with TRBJ2-7; 8 bases are a match to TRBD2. This CDR3 region has 13 residues. In germline, CDR1 is MNHNY, CDR2 SVGAGI (reference sequence). V lost 10 bases, J lost 9 bases, and 14 bases stayed unmatched. CDR3 sequence (DNA): TGTGCCACCCTAGAACGGGAGGGCCTAGTGCAGTACTTC. Protein product: CATLEREGLVQYF.

V gene TRBV6-5 combines with J gene TRBJ2-1; 9 positions agree with TRBD2. Germline V gene sequence: CDR1 MNHEY, CDR2 SVGAGI. V was pared by 5 bases and J by 7 bases, with 6 bases of the junction left unmatched. The CDR3 is 14 amino acids. CDR3 loop: CASSPRAGGNEQFF. The CDR3 DNA reads as TGTGCCAGCAGTCCTCGTGCGGGGGGGAATGAGCAGTTCTTC.

The chain carries TRBV28 and TRBJ1-2; D gene ambiguous. V lost 6 bases and J lost 2, with 4 bases in between. The CDR3 runs to 11 residues. The germline V gene has CDR1 MDHEN and CDR2 SYDVKM. CDR3 residues: CASRTNYGYTF. The CDR3 DNA reads as TGTGCCAGCAGAACAAACTATGGCTACACCTTC.

The chain couples TRBV7-9 to TRBJ2-6; a weak D match, TRBD2 (5 bases). V was pared by 1 base and J by 1 base, with 14 bases between. CDR1 is SEHNR and CDR2 is FQNEAQ in the germline V gene (reference sequence). The CDR3 is 18 residues long. The CDR3 coding sequence is TGTGCCAGCAGCTTAGGTCGGGGTCGAACTTCTGGGGCCAACGTCCTGACTTTC. This translates into CASSLGRGRTSGANVLTF.

The V call is TRBV7-2, the J call TRBJ1-5; D might be TRBD1 (6 bases). Germline CDR1 SGHTA, CDR2 FQGNSA. Trimming pared 1 base from V and 0 bases from J, leaving 7 bases between. This CDR3 is built from 15 residues. The CDR3, as DNA: TGTGCCAGCAGCTTAGGGGGGCCTAGCAATCAGCCCCAGCATTTT. It is translated as CASSLGGPSNQPQHF.

The chain recombines TRBV6-2 or TRBV6-3 with TRBJ1-2; D not certain. The CDR3 extends over 11 amino acids. V dropped 5 bases and J dropped 6 bases, with 7 bases sitting between them. CDR1 is MNHEY and CDR2 is SVGEGT in the germline V gene. The CDR3: CASSRGDGYTF. The CDR3 DNA reads TGTGCCAGCAGTCGGGGTGATGGCTACACCTTC.

The chain links TRBV19 to TRBJ1-4; D remains ambiguous. CDR1 LNHDA and CDR2 SQIVND come from the germline V gene (reference sequence). The CDR3 runs to 11 residues. Trimming took off 11 bases at V and 4 bases at J, with 8 bases between the two ends. As DNA, the CDR3 is TGTGCCGCAGGCAGTAATGAAAAACTGTTTTTT. Encoded protein: CAAGSNEKLFF.

J is TRBJ2-7 and V is TRBV5-4; no reliable D call. V was shortened by 0 bases and J by 2 bases, with 6 bases between the two germline ends. Germline V CDR1 and CDR2: SGHNT, YYREEE (reference sequence). The CDR3 has 13 residues. Here the CDR3 reads CASSLVPTYEQYF. Here the CDR3 DNA reads TGTGCCAGCAGCTTGGTTCCTACCTACGAGCAGTACTTC. The full variable domain, completed using reference TRBV5-4 and TRBJ2-7, is ETGVTQSPTHLIKTRGQQVTLRCSSQSGHNTVSWYQQALGQGPQFIFQYYREEENGRGNFPPRFSGLQFPNYSSELNVNALELDDSALYLCASSLVPTYEQYFGPGTRLTVT.

Note on this clone: One end of the junction fails to match germline, which may point to a read error. The V and J genes are TRBV7-7 and TRBJ2-1, with D perhaps matching TRBD1 (6 bases). The CDR3 has 16 residues. CDR1 SSHAT and CDR2 FNYEAQ come from the germline V gene (reference sequence). The chain's CDR3 is CASSPTTGSSYNEQFF. The CDR3 bases are TGTGCTAGCAGCCCAACTACAGGGAGCTCCTACAATGAGCAGTTCTTC.

The chain joins TRBV19 to TRBJ2-2; 9 bases fit TRBD2. Trimming removed 7 bases from V and 1 base from J; junction bases left unmatched: 13. The CDR3 is made up of 18 amino acids. Germline V gene lookup returns CDR1 LNHDA and CDR2 SQIVND (reference sequence). CDR3 amino acids: CASTLLAGLRVNTGELFF. The CDR3 DNA reads as TGTGCCAGTACTCTTCTAGCGGGGCTTAGAGTGAACACCGGGGAGCTGTTTTTT.

The chain links TRBV7-2 to TRBJ1-1; D gene unclear. Germline CDR1 SGHTA, CDR2 FQGNSA. V was clipped by 3 bases and J by 0 bases, with 11 bases between them. There are 15 residues in the CDR3. For the CDR3, the DNA is TGTGCCAGCAGCTTTGAGGTGCTTATGAACACTGAAGCTTTCTTT. This sequence encodes CASSFEVLMNTEAFF.

The chain joins TRBV28 to TRBJ2-3; 9 bases fit TRBD2. The junction had 9 bases not matched to a gene; V was cut back by 7 bases and J by 7 bases. This CDR3 has 14 residues. The germline CDR1 and CDR2 sequences are MDHEN and SYDVKM. CDR3 sequence: CASKPGGGVYTQYF. The CDR3 DNA sequence: TGTGCCAGCAAACCGGGCGGGGGGGTCTATACGCAGTATTTT. Combining the CDR3 with reference TRBV28 and TRBJ2-3 gives the whole variable domain DVKVTQSSRYLVKRTGEKVFLECVQDMDHENMFWYRQDPGLGLRLIYFSYDVKMKEKGDIPEGYSVSREKKERFSLILESASTNQTSMYLCASKPGGGVYTQYFGPGTRLTVL.

This clone showed up just a few times. The chain employs TRBV6-5 and TRBJ1-1; D is unresolved. This CDR3 is 12 amino acids long. Trimming stripped 6 bases from V and 1 base from J, with 6 bases between. From germline, CDR1 is MNHEY and CDR2 SVGAGI. Written as DNA, the CDR3 is TGTGCCAGCAGCCAAGCGAACACTGAAGCTTTCTTT. It yields the protein CASSQANTEAFF.

This rearrangement joins TRBV10-3 to TRBJ2-5; 8 bases agree with TRBD2. Germline lookup yields CDR1 ENHRY and CDR2 SYGVKD. The V and J ends lost 6 bases and 1 base, in that order; junction bases with no gene match: 4. The CDR3 covers 14 residues. CDR3 DNA: TGTGCCATCAGACCTACTAGCGGCCAAGAGACCCAGTACTTC. Amino acid sequence: CAIRPTSGQETQYF.

This chain links TRBV7-9 with TRBJ2-3; possible D gene TRBD1, 5 bases. Trimming pared 5 bases from V and 7 bases from J, leaving 19 bases between. The CDR3 is 15 amino acids. CDR1 is SEHNR and CDR2 is FQNEAQ in the germline V gene (reference sequence). The CDR3 loop reads CASSAYRQQANTQYF. CDR3 nucleotides: TGTGCCAGCAGCGCCTACCGACAACAGGCGAATACGCAGTATTTT. Full variable domain (remainder filled in from reference TRBV7-9 and TRBJ2-3): DTGVSQNPRHKITKRGQNVTFRCDPISEHNRLYWYRQTLGQGPEFLTYFQNEAQLEKSRLLSDRFSAERPKGSFSTLEIQRTEQGDSAMYLCASSAYRQQANTQYFGPGTRLTVL.

This sequence joins TRBV2 and TRBJ1-3; D unclear. Trimming removed 6 bases at V and 0 bases at J, with 12 bases between. From germline, CDR1 is SNHLY and CDR2 FYNNEI. This CDR3 has 15 residues. The CDR3 here is CASSRRNPSGNTIYF. CDR3 DNA sequence: TGTGCCAGCAGCCGGAGAAACCCCTCTGGAAACACCATATATTTT.

The V call is TRBV7-2, the J call TRBJ1-3; unclear D gene. The CDR3 length is 13 residues. CDR1 and CDR2 (germline): SGHTA, FQGNSA. V dropped 5 bases and J dropped 0 bases, with 5 bases sitting between them. In nucleotides, the CDR3 is TGTGCCAGCAGCCCTAGCTCTGGAAACACCATATATTTT. Protein product: CASSPSSGNTIYF.

The gene calls are TRBV10-3 and TRBJ2-5; D is perhaps TRBD1 (6 bases). Trimming cost V 2 bases and J 5 bases, with 15 bases left between them. The CDR3 is made up of 15 amino acids. Germline V lookup: CDR1 ENHRY, CDR2 SYGVKD. The DNA of the CDR3 is TGTGCCATCAGTGAGGGGCAGGGGTGGTGGGAGACCCAGTACTTC. As protein: CAISEGQGWWETQYF.

CDR3 amino acids: CASSGQGRGNIQYF. CDR3 coding DNA: TGTGCCAGTAGTGGGCAGGGGAGGGGGAACATTCAGTACTTC. V gene TRBV19 combines with J gene TRBJ2-4; D is possibly TRBD2 (7 bases). The CDR3 has 14 amino acids. Trimming pared 5 bases from V and 7 bases from J, leaving 15 bases between. Germline-derived CDR1 and CDR2 are LNHDA and SQIVND (reference sequence).